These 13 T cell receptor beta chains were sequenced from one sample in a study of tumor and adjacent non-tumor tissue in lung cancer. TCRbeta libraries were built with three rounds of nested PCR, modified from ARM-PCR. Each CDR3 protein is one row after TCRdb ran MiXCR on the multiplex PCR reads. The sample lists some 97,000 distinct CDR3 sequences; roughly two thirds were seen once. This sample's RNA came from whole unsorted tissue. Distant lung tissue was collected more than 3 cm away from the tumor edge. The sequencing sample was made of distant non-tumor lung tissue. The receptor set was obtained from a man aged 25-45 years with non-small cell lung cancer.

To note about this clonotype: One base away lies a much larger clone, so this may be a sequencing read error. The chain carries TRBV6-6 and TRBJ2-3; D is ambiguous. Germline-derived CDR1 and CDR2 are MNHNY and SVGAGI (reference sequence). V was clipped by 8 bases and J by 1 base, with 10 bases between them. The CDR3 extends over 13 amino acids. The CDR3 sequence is CASSIEGTDTQYF. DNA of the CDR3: TGTGCCAGCTCGATAGAAGGCACAGATACGCAGTATTTT.

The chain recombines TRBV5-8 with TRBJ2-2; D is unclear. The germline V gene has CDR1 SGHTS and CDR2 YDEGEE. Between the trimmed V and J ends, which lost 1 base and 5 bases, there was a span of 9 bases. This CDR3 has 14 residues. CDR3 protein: CASSLTLVTGELFF. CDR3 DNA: TGTGCCAGCAGCTTGACGTTAGTTACCGGGGAGCTGTTTTTT.

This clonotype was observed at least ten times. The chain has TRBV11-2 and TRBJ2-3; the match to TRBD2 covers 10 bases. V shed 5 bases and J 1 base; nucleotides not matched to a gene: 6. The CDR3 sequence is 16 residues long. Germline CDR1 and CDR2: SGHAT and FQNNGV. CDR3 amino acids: CASSGGLAAGTDTQYF. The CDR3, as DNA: TGTGCCAGCAGCGGCGGACTAGCGGCCGGCACAGATACGCAGTATTTT.

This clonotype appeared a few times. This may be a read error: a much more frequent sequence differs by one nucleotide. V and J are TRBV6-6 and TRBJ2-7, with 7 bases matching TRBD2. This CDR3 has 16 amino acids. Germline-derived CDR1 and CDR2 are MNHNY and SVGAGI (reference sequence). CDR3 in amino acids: CASSYASGRSSYVQYF. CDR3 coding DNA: TGTGCCAGCAGTTATGCTAGCGGCCGGAGCTCCTACGTGCAGTACTTC.

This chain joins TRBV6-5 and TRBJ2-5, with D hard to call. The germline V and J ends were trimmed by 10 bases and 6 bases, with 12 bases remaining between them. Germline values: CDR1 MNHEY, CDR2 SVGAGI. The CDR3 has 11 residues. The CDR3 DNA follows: TGTGCCAACATTCTCTACAAGACCCAGTACTTC. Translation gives CANILYKTQYF.

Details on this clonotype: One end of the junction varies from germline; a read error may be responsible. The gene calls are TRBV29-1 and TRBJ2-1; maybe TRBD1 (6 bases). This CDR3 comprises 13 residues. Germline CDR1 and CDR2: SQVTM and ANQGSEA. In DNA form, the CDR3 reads TGCAGCGCTGAATGGACAGTATACAATGAGCAGTTCTTC. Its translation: CSAEWTVYNEQFF.

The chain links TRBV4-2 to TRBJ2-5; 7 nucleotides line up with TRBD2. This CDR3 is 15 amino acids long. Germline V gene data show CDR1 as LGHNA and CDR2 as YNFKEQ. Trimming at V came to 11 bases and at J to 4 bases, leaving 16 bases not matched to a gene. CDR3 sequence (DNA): TGTGCCGGTAGCCAAGGTTCGAGCGGGACAGAGACCCAGTACTTC. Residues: CAGSQGSSGTETQYF.

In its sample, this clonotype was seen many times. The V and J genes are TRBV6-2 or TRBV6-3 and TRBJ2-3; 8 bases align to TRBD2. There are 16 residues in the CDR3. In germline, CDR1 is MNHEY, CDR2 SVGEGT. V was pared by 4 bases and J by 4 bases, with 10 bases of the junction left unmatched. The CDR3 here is CASSFSTGTRADTQYF. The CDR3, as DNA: TGTGCCAGCAGTTTCTCAACCGGGACTAGAGCAGATACGCAGTATTTT.

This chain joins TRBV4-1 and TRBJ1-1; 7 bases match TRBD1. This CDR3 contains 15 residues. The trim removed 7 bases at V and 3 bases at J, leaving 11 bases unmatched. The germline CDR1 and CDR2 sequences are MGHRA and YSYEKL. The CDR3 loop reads CASNRDEGADTEAFF. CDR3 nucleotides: TGCGCCAGCAACCGAGATGAGGGGGCCGACACTGAAGCTTTCTTT.

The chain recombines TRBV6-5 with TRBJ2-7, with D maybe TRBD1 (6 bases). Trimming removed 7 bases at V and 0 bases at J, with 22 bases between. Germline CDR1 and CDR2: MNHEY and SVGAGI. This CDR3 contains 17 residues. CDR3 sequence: CASTMGAGTGNSYEQYF. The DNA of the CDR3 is TGTGCCAGCACCATGGGGGCTGGAACAGGGAACTCCTACGAGCAGTACTTC.

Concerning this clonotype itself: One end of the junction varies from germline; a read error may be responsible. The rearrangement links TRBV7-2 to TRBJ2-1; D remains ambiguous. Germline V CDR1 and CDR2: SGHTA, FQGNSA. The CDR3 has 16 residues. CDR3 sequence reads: CASSLFPGGIFNEQLF. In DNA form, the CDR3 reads TGTGCCAGCAGCTTATTTCCGGGTGGGATTTTCAATGAGCAGCTCTTC.

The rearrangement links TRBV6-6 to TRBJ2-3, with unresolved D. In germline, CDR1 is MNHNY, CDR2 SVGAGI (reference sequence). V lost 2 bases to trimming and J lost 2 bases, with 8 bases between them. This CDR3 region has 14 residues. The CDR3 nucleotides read TGTGCCAGCAGTTACAGTGGGAACACAGATACGCAGTATTTT. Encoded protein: CASSYSGNTDTQYF.

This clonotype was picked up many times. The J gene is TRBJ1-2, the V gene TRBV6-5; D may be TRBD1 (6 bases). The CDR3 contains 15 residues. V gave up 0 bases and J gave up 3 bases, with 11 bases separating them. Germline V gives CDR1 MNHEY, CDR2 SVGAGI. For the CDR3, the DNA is TGTGCCAGCAGTTACTCGGTCGGGGGGCACTATGGCTACACCTTC. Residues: CASSYSVGGHYGYTF.